This T cell receptor beta chain was captured by sequencing in a study of control samples from healthy donors and cancer patients. Produced via immunoSEQ multiplex PCR; TCRdb's table is partial and in-frame only. The sample comprises fewer than 200,000 clones, around 91% of which are singletons, and roughly 1.3% rests with the top ten. V lost 0 bases, J lost 4 bases, and 8 bases lay in between. The CDR3 runs 14 residues. Germline loops: CDR1 SGHDT, CDR2 YYEEEE. The material sequenced was blood. The chain links TRBV5-6 to TRBJ1-5, with D unclear. The receptor's source is a woman between 50 and 59 years old in good health. CDR3 amino acids: CASSLVRNNQPQHF. CDR3 in DNA: TGTGCCAGCAGCTTGGTACGGAATAATCAGCCCCAGCATTTT.